These 10 T cell receptor beta chains came from one sample sequenced in a study of neurological immune-mediated disorders. TCRdb reanalysed the 5' RACE reads using MiXCR and keeps one entry per CDR3 protein. The sample contains about 19,000 distinct CDR3 sequences, roughly 2.7% of which appear only once. Material: PBMCs. The origin of the receptors is a woman between 18 and 30 years old with multiple sclerosis.

This clonotype came up many times. The chain recombines TRBV10-1 with TRBJ2-5; D is perhaps TRBD2 (6 bases). CDR3 size: 14 residues. CDR1 is WNHNN and CDR2 is SYGVQD in the germline V gene (reference sequence). V lost 0 bases to trimming and J lost 4 bases, with 9 bases between them. This CDR3 is CASSESGSGETQYF. As DNA, the CDR3 is TGCGCCAGCAGTGAGTCTGGTAGCGGAGAGACCCAGTACTTC.

By sample share, this clonotype is medium-sized. The J gene is TRBJ1-4, the V gene TRBV25-1; possible D gene TRBD1, 5 bases. V lost 7 bases and J 7 bases, leaving 13 bases between the germline ends. Germline-derived CDR1 and CDR2 are MGHDK and SYGVNS. The CDR3 sequence is 13 residues long. CDR3 residues: CASKEGFFEKLFF. CDR3 in DNA: TGTGCCAGCAAGGAGGGGTTTTTTGAAAAACTGTTTTTT.

The table lists this clonotype with a few counts. This may stem from a read error, because a much larger clone lies one nucleotide away. The chain recombines TRBV20-1 with TRBJ2-5; no clear D gene. The germline gives CDR1 DFQATT, CDR2 SNEGSKA (reference sequence). The CDR3 totals 11 residues. CDR3 DNA sequence: TGCAGTGCTAGAGGTACCGAGACCAAGTACTTC. Its protein is CSARGTETKYF.

This clonotype was seen repeatedly, ten times or more. The chain joins TRBV12-3 or TRBV12-4 to TRBJ1-1; 9 positions match TRBD1. The V and J ends lost 6 bases and 6 bases, in that order; junction bases with no gene match: 11. This CDR3 comprises 15 residues. CDR3 bases: TGTGCCAGCAGAGGCGGGGACAGGGCCTCTTCTGAAGCTTTCTTT. Protein: CASRGGDRASSEAFF.

In its sample, this clonotype was seen many times. CDR3 residues: CASSFPGDYTF. The CDR3 nucleotides are TGTGCCAGCAGTTTCCCAGGGGACTACACCTTC. This chain uses TRBV6-5 with TRBJ1-2; possible D gene TRBD1, 6 bases. The CDR3 runs to 11 residues. V lost 4 bases, J lost 10 bases, and 10 bases lay in between. Per the germline V gene, CDR1 is MNHEY and CDR2 is SVGAGI.

This clonotype was picked up many times. V and J are TRBV11-2 and TRBJ1-1; D not resolved. V was trimmed by 0 bases and J by 5 bases, leaving 10 bases between them. CDR1 and CDR2 (germline): SGHAT, FQNNGV. This CDR3 is built from 14 residues. The CDR3 sequence is CASSLEGGRTEAFF. CDR3 coding DNA: TGTGCCAGCAGCTTAGAGGGCGGACGTACTGAAGCTTTCTTT.

This clonotype was detected only a few times. V gene TRBV3-1 combines with J gene TRBJ2-2; the D gene could be TRBD1 or TRBD2 (5 bases each). Trimming removed 3 bases from V and 2 bases from J, with 13 bases in between. This CDR3 is built from 16 residues. CDR1 is LGHDT and CDR2 is YNNKEL in the germline V gene (reference sequence). Here the CDR3 reads CASSQMRGPNTGELFF. Written as DNA, the CDR3 is TGTGCCAGCAGCCAGATGAGGGGCCCTAACACCGGGGAGCTGTTTTTT.

This clonotype was observed at least ten times. V usage is TRBV20-1 and J usage is TRBJ1-1; D unclear. The CDR3 is 12 amino acids. Trimming took 7 bases from V and 0 from J, leaving 9 bases between them. CDR1 and CDR2 from the germline V gene are DFQATT and SNEGSKA (reference sequence). The CDR3 reads CSVPTVNTEAFF. As DNA, the CDR3 is TGCAGTGTCCCGACGGTGAACACTGAAGCTTTCTTT.

In its sample, this clonotype was seen many times. This chain uses TRBV3-1 with TRBJ1-1, with TRBD1 as a possible D gene (5 bases). CDR3 length: 14 amino acids. Per germline, CDR1 LGHDT and CDR2 YNNKEL (reference sequence). The V and J ends lost 4 bases and 0 bases respectively, with 9 bases between them. The CDR3 spells CASSLGALNTEAFF. The CDR3 region has the DNA TGTGCCAGCAGCCTCGGGGCCCTGAACACTGAAGCTTTCTTT. Supplemented by reference TRBV3-1 and TRBJ1-1, the full variable domain reads DTAVSQTPKYLVTQMGNDKSIKCEQNLGHDTMYWYKQDSKKFLKIMFSYNNKELIINETVPNRFSPKSPDKAHLNLHINSLELGDSAVYFCASSLGALNTEAFFGQGTRLTVV.

This clonotype was seen ten or more times. The chain carries TRBV3-1 and TRBJ1-1; D is uncertain. The ends were cut back, 6 bases at V and 5 bases at J, with 10 bases in the middle. The CDR3 is 12 amino acids. Germline V gives CDR1 LGHDT, CDR2 YNNKEL (reference sequence). CDR3 in amino acids: CASRLGRTEAFF. The CDR3 DNA reads as TGTGCCAGCAGGCTCGGGAGAACTGAAGCTTTCTTT.